This T cell receptor (beta chain) was retrieved from a study of post-analysis software for immune sequencing data (dated by TCRdb to between 2014 and 2016). Turning to the overall study: Relapsing-remitting, secondary progressive and progressive-relapsing multiple sclerosis were recorded as disease courses, and subtype annotation was lacking for some patients. A subset of samples was prepared in parallel using single-end sample barcoding, then pooled and co-amplified after Illumina adapter ligation. The multiple sclerosis patient repertoires were compared with around ten previously published healthy control repertoires from donors aged roughly 6 to 27 years.

To demonstrate the VDJtools post-analysis software, TCR beta repertoires were profiled from the peripheral blood of 13 young patients with multiple sclerosis. The multiple sclerosis patients were children and adolescents between roughly 6 and 16 years of age. From its cysteine to its phenylalanine, the CDR3 spans 15 amino acids. Just CDR3 DNA is preserved here, 45 bases in frame from base 1. For CDR1 and CDR2, the germline V gene lists MNHEY and SVGEGT. A word on this clonotype: Its specific antigen is unknown. Germline is not matched at one junction end, which may reflect a read error.

Receptors were amplified or captured by PCR. Sequencing instrument: Illumina HiSeq 2500. To reduce PCR and sequencing biases, unique molecular identifiers were incorporated into the TCR beta cDNA libraries. Approximately 500,000 cDNA molecules were obtained for every 1 to 10 million input T cells, so each molecule roughly corresponded to one T cell. The same protocol used for the earlier healthy control dataset was applied to prepare and sequence the patient libraries. Samples belonging to the same batch were prepared together, multiplexed and sequenced on a shared HiSeq lane. The authors' pipeline ran thus. MIGEC was used to process the raw barcoded reads, and molecular identifier groups with only a single read were discarded before consensus assembly and CDR3 extraction. Clonotype tables were post-analysed with VDJtools, and diversity was normalized by down-sampling all datasets to the smallest sample size. To correct batch-related cross-sample contamination, repertoire overlap clustering matched CDR3 amino acid sequences but not nucleotide sequences. The public reads were run again by TCRdb, first through fastp at Q25 and then through MiXCR, and only productive beta chains were kept. CDR3 protein sequences are deduplicated, and each keeps its most common genes and DNA. The V and J calls follow TCRdb's processing rather than the paper's. In this sample the table shows around 500,000 distinct CDR3 sequences, around a third of which occur a single time. The top ten clonotypes cover around 5.9% of the sample.

Study-wide findings and limitations: Compared with controls, multiple sclerosis patients had significantly lower normalized Chao1 diversity, a finding suggesting substantial peripheral T-cell clonal expansion. The multiple sclerosis patient group was slightly younger than the control group. When samples were clustered directly using the F measure, samples prepared in the same batch co-clustered strongly, which prompted a batch-effect correction. Significantly higher frequencies in patients than in controls were found for a handful of TRBV segments, including TRBV5-6, TRBV5-1 and TRBV20-1.

This sequence uses TRBV6-2 or TRBV6-3 and TRBJ2-5; 8 central bases correspond to TRBD2. The source of this sequence is a girl aged 2-17 years with multiple sclerosis. The sequencing input was blood. The CDR3 in this case is CVSSLRGADQETQYF. The DNA sequence is TGTGTCAGCAGTCTGCGGGGGGCCGACCAAGAGACCCAGTACTTC.